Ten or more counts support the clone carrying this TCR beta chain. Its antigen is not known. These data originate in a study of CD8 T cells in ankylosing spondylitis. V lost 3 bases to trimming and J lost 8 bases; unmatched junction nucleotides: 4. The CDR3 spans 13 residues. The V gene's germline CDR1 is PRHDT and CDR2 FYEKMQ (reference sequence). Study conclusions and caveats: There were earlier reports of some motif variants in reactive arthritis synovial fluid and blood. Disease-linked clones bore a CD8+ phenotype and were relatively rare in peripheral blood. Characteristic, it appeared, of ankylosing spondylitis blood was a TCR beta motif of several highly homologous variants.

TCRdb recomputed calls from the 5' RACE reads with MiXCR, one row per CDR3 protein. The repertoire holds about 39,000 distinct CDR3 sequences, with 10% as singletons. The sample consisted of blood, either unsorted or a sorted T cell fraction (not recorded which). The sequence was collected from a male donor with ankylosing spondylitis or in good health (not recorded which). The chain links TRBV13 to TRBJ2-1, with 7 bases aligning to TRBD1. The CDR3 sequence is CASSLTGLDEQFF. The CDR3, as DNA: TGTGCCAGCAGCTTGACAGGGTTGGATGAGCAGTTCTTC.